This TCR beta chain was sequenced for a study of beta chain features in type 1 diabetes. This clone was seen a few times. Its antigen is unknown. This CDR3 is built from 15 residues. Germline CDR1 and CDR2: WSHSY and SAAADI. V lost 4 bases and J lost 0, with 10 bases in between. Study-wide points: Any HLA effect on TCRB rearrangement was left unresolved by small sub-analyses. People with Type 1 diabetes carried modestly yet significantly shorter TCRB CDR3s in all four CD4+ subsets. For patients, the naive, central memory and Treg TCRB repertoires appeared more alike than for healthy donors. Fewer junction insertions and more nucleotide deletions appeared in type 1 diabetes patients. High-TCR-expressing cells could be over-represented by cDNA sequencing.

The entirety of the isolated RNA underwent reverse transcription, so expressed TCRB transcripts were sequenced. Produced via immunoSEQ multiplex PCR; TCRdb's table is partial and in-frame only. The data contain 300,000 to 400,000 clones, 13% of them seen just once; the ten biggest clones take up roughly 0.015%. This chain joins TRBV10-2 and TRBJ1-5; D unclear. The receptor was isolated from a young woman with type 1 diabetes. Sequenced sample: naive CD4+ T cells from blood. The DNA of the CDR3 is TGCGCCAGCAGTGGCGCCATGTATAGCAATCAGCCCCAGCATTTT. Translation: CASSGAMYSNQPQHF.